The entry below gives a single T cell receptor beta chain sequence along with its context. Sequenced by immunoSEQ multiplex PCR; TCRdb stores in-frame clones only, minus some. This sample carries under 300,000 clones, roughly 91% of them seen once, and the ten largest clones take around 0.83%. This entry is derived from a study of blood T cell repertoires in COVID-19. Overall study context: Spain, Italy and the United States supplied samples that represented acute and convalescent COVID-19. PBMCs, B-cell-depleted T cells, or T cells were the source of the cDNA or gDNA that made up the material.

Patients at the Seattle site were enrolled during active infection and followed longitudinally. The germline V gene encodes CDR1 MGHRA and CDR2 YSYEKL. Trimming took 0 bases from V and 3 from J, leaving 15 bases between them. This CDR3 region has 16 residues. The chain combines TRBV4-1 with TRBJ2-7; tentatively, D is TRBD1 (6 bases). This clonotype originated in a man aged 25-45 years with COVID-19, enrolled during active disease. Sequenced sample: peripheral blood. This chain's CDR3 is CASSQDFRGRHYEQYF. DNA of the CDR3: TGCGCCAGCAGCCAAGATTTCAGGGGAAGACACTACGAGCAGTACTTC.